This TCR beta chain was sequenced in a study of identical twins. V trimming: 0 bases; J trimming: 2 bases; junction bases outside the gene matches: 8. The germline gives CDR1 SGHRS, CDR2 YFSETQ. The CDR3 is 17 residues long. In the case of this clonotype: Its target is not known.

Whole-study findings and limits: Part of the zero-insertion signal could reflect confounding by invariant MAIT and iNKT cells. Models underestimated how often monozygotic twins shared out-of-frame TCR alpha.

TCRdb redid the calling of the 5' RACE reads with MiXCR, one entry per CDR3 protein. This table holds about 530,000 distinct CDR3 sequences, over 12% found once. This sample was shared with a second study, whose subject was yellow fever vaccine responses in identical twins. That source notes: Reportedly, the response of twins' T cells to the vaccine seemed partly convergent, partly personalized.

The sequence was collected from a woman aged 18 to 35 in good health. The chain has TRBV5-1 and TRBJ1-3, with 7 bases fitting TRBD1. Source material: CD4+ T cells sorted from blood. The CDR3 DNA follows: TGCGCCAGCAGCTTGGGCCCCACAGGGGAACCTGGAAACACCATATATTTT. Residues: CASSLGPTGEPGNTIYF.